A single sample gave rise to the 18 T cell receptor beta chains below, sequenced in a study of blood T cell repertoires in COVID-19 (dated by TCRdb to about 2020). The library was obtained by the immunoSEQ multiplex PCR assay. TCRdb stores this immuneACCESS table with in-frame sequences only. Part of the clones is absent; in the studies checked, under half of the shortfall reflects unresolved V genes, and no reason is known for the rest. This sample holds roughly 50,000 clones; around four fifths were observed only once. Over 2% of the sample is held by the ten biggest clonotypes. What was sequenced was peripheral blood. The source is a man over 45 with acute or convalescent COVID-19.

The chain joins TRBV6-1 to TRBJ1-6, with D possibly matching TRBD1 (5 bases). V was trimmed by 0 bases and J by 7 bases, leaving 7 bases between them. The CDR3 loop spans 14 amino acids. Germline CDR1 reads MNHNS; CDR2 reads SASEGT. The CDR3 spells CASSEARGNSPLHF. In nucleotides, the CDR3 is TGTGCCAGCAGTGAAGCTAGGGGAAATTCACCCCTCCACTTT.

Here the CDR3 DNA reads TGTGCCAGCAGTTTACCGGGCTCCTACGAGCAGTACTTC. Protein sequence: CASSLPGSYEQYF. The rearrangement uses TRBV28 and TRBJ2-7; no clear D. This CDR3 comprises 13 residues. Trimming took 2 bases from V and 0 from J, leaving 5 bases between them. Germline CDR1 is MDHEN and CDR2 is SYDVKM.

V and J are TRBV9 and TRBJ2-2, with TRBD2 identical over 9 bases. The V segment lost 0 bases and the J segment 1 base; nucleotides outside the gene matches: 1. The germline CDR1 and CDR2 sequences are SGDLS and YYNGEE. The CDR3 extends over 16 amino acids. The CDR3 reads CASSVDSGGNTGELFF. DNA of the CDR3: TGTGCCAGCAGCGTAGATAGCGGGGGGAACACCGGGGAGCTGTTTTTT.

V gene TRBV2 combines with J gene TRBJ2-7; 9 bases match TRBD1. The germline V gene has CDR1 SNHLY and CDR2 FYNNEI. The CDR3 loop spans 13 amino acids. Trimming took 5 bases from V and 2 from J; bases not matched to a gene: 1. CDR3 sequence (DNA): TGTGCCAGCAGTTGGACAGGGGCCTACGAGCAGTACTTC. Its protein is CASSWTGAYEQYF.

This chain links TRBV19 with TRBJ2-4; TRBD1 matches at 9 bases. V gave up 3 bases and J gave up 5 bases; unmatched junction bases: 2. The CDR3 covers 14 residues. Germline values: CDR1 LNHDA, CDR2 SQIVND (reference sequence). CDR3 residues: CASSIGTGQNIQYF. The CDR3, as DNA: TGTGCCAGTAGTATCGGGACAGGGCAAAACATTCAGTACTTC.

V gene TRBV11-2 combines with J gene TRBJ1-2, with D perhaps TRBD1 (5 bases). The CDR3 is made up of 14 amino acids. Deletions cut 5 bases from V and 5 bases from J, with 15 bases between. The germline CDR1 and CDR2 sequences are SGHAT and FQNNGV. DNA for the CDR3: TGTGCCAGCAGCCCGACACCTCGGGGGTATGGCTACACCTTC. It specifies CASSPTPRGYGYTF.

The rearrangement uses TRBV20-1 and TRBJ1-1; D not certain. With 3 bases removed from V and 0 bases from J, the gap between germline ends came to 23 bases. This CDR3 has 18 residues. Germline V lookup: CDR1 DFQATT, CDR2 SNEGSKA (reference sequence). This chain's CDR3 is CSASAFFGQAGMNTEAFF. CDR3 nucleotide sequence: TGCAGTGCTAGTGCCTTTTTCGGCCAGGCCGGAATGAACACTGAAGCTTTCTTT.

The V and J genes are TRBV6-1 and TRBJ2-1; no clear D gene. V gave up 3 bases and J gave up 2 bases, with 11 bases separating them. Germline CDR1 reads MNHNS; CDR2 reads SASEGT. The CDR3 has 15 residues. The CDR3 loop reads CASSDTGSPYNEQFF. The CDR3, as DNA: TGTGCCAGCAGTGATACCGGGTCCCCCTACAATGAGCAGTTCTTC.

This clone was observed once. CDR3 sequence: CASSPLAGGPNEQFF. The CDR3 coding sequence is TGTGCCAGCAGCCCCCTAGCGGGAGGTCCAAATGAGCAGTTCTTC. The chain has TRBV2 and TRBJ2-1, with 11 bases that match TRBD2. CDR3 length: 15 residues. With 6 bases clipped from V and 7 bases from J, the junction kept 8 bases outside the gene matches. Germline CDR1 SNHLY, CDR2 FYNNEI.

A note on this clone: Other DNA sequences in this sample translate to the same CDR3. V and J are TRBV6-5 and TRBJ1-1; possibly TRBD1 for D (5 bases). The CDR3 has 14 residues. Germline assignment: CDR1 MNHEY and CDR2 SVGAGI. V dropped 0 bases and J dropped 1 base, with 6 bases sitting between them. CDR3 sequence (DNA): TGTGCCAGCAGTTACTCAACAGGGAACACTGAAGCTTTCTTT. Its translation is CASSYSTGNTEAFF.

V gene TRBV7-8 combines with J gene TRBJ2-7, with 12 nucleotides matching TRBD2. CDR1 and CDR2 (germline): SGHVS, FQNEAQ. CDR3 size: 16 residues. V was clipped by 5 bases and J by 2 bases; unmatched bases: 7. The CDR3 loop is CASSHAPSGRAYEQYF. The CDR3 DNA follows: TGTGCCAGCAGCCACGCCCCTAGCGGGAGGGCCTACGAGCAGTACTTC.

By proportion, this clone is medium-sized. V and J are TRBV4-1 and TRBJ1-5, with 11 bases matching TRBD1. The CDR3 loop spans 17 amino acids. Germline V gene lookup returns CDR1 MGHRA and CDR2 YSYEKL. The V and J ends lost 0 bases and 7 bases, in that order; junction bases with no gene match: 8. The DNA of the CDR3 is TGCGCCAGCAGCCAAGATCCGGGACAGGGGGAAAGGCAGCCCCAGCATTTT. Translated, it gives CASSQDPGQGERQPQHF.

The chain has TRBV3-1 (or the pseudogene TRBV3-2) and TRBJ1-5, with 7 bases that match TRBD1. V lost 2 bases and J lost 5; bases outside the gene matches: 12. This CDR3 has 17 residues. Germline V lookup: CDR1 LGHDT, CDR2 YNNKEL (reference sequence). The CDR3 spells CASSQNKQGLGDQPQHF. CDR3 sequence (DNA): TGTGCCAGCAGCCAAAATAAACAGGGGCTTGGAGATCAGCCCCAGCATTTT.

This chain connects TRBV27 to TRBJ2-7; perhaps TRBD2 as D (6 bases). Germline CDR1 reads MNHEY; CDR2 reads SMNVEV (reference sequence). This CDR3 has 18 residues. Deletions cut 4 bases from V and 3 bases from J, with 25 bases between. This CDR3 reads CASSSGETRGTSNYEQYF. DNA for the CDR3: TGTGCCAGCAGTTCGGGAGAAACTCGCGGGACTTCAAACTACGAGCAGTACTTC.

The chain has TRBV5-5 and TRBJ1-1, with D possibly TRBD1 on 5 matching bases. The V end was cut by 1 base, the J end by 0 bases, with 16 bases between. The CDR3 covers 17 residues. Germline values: CDR1 SGHKS, CDR2 YYEKEE (reference sequence). CDR3 bases: TGTGCCAGCAGCTTGATGTCCAGGGCTCCTATGAACACTGAAGCTTTCTTT. Protein: CASSLMSRAPMNTEAFF.

The V gene is TRBV4-1, the J gene TRBJ2-4; TRBD2 matches at 8 bases. J gave up 0 bases and V 1 base, and 8 bases lay outside the gene matches. This CDR3 has 18 amino acids. Germline CDR1 is MGHRA and CDR2 is YSYEKL. The CDR3 nucleotides are TGCGCCAGCAGCCAAGGTCAGGCGGGAGGATTAGCCAAAAACATTCAGTACTTC. Its protein is CASSQGQAGGLAKNIQYF.

The rearrangement links TRBV10-3 to TRBJ1-2; 9 positions match TRBD1. Germline assignment: CDR1 ENHRY and CDR2 SYGVKD. This CDR3 is built from 17 residues. The V gene end was trimmed by 2 bases and the J gene end by 5 bases; junction bases not matched to a gene: 12. The chain's CDR3 is CAISEPGKKGQGYGYTF. The CDR3 DNA sequence: TGTGCCATCAGTGAGCCCGGAAAGAAGGGACAGGGTTATGGCTACACCTTC.

The V and J genes are TRBV7-9 and TRBJ2-7; 7 bases fit TRBD1. The length of the CDR3 is 12 residues. The J segment lost 5 bases and the V segment lost 5 bases, leaving 3 bases of the junction unmatched. The germline V gene encodes CDR1 SEHNR and CDR2 FQNEAQ (reference sequence). CDR3 nucleotides: TGTGCCAGCAGCCACACAGGGGACGAGCAGTACTTC. Its translation: CASSHTGDEQYF.